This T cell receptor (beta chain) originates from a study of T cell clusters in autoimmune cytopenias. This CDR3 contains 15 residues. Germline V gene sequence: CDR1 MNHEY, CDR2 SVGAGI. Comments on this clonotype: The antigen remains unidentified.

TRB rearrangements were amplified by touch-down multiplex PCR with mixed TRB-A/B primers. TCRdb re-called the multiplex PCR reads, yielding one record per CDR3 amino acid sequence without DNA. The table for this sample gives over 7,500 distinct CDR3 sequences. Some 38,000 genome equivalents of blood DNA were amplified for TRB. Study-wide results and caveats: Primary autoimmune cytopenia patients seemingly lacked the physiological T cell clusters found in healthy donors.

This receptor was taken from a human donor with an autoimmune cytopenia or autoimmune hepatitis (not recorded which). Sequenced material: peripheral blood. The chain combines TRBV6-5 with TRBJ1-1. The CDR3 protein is CATGPRRETNTEAFF.